Listed below are T cell receptor beta chains from one sample, sequenced in a study of neoadjuvant nivolumab and ipilimumab in lung cancer. The protocol was immunoSEQ multiplex PCR, while the TCRdb copy is restricted to in-frame clones and leaves out a portion. The table lists tens of thousands of clones, roughly 87% of them singletons. The sample in question was peripheral blood, obtained before neoadjuvant nivolumab, alone or with ipilimumab. These receptors were collected from an adult with non-small cell lung cancer. Each CDR3 is given without its conserved first and last residue. A D gene is named only where the DNA matches it firmly.

TRBJ1-3 . TRBV7-2 ASSTPGLDTIY
TRBJ2-2 TRBD2 TRBV18 ASSLRLAGGATGELF
TRBJ2-3 TRBD2 TRBV6-6 ASSPRTSGRDTQY
TRBJ2-2 . TRBV29-1 SVAVQGNGELF
TRBJ2-5 . TRBV28 ASNPPNGAETQY
TRBJ1-5 . TRBV7-9 ASSRTASNQPQH
TRBJ2-1 TRBD2 TRBV5-1 ASSLPSGSVNEQF
TRBJ2-3 . TRBV7-2 ASSFADTQY
TRBJ2-3 TRBD1 TRBV6-1 ASSEQGALTPAY
TRBJ2-7 . TRBV18 ASSYGGGPHEQY
TRBJ2-4 TRBD2 TRBV5-5 ASSMGLAGIAKNIQY
TRBJ1-5 . TRBV28 ASSLIQGGNQPQH
TRBJ2-3 . TRBV7-2 ASSDSHRELSTQY
TRBJ2-7 TRBD1 TRBV5-1 ASSWGDRGHYEQY
TRBJ2-1 . TRBV9 ASSVQGGEDNEQF
TRBJ2-7 TRBD2 TRBV19 ASSIGSGGGIYEQY
TRBJ2-5 TRBD2 TRBV5-1 ASSPGLAGAGETQY
TRBJ2-1 . TRBV6-6 ASSPDPSDQF
TRBJ2-7 TRBD2 TRBV11-2 ASSLTSAAYEQY
TRBJ1-4 TRBD1 TRBV5-5 ASTGTVSGEKLF
TRBJ1-2 TRBD1 TRBV4-3 ASSLGTGALGYGYT
TRBJ1-2 . TRBV19 ATKSPGADGYT
TRBJ1-2 . TRBV7-2 ASSLEIAPVGGYT
TRBJ1-1 TRBD1 TRBV28 ASREQGAVNTEAF
TRBJ1-2 . TRBV30 AWSTGGYGYT
TRBJ2-3 . TRBV7-2 ASSKGQRGTQY
TRBJ2-5 TRBD1 TRBV29-1 SVGQGAQETQY
TRBJ2-5 . TRBV4-3 ASSQDWWETQY
TRBJ1-5 . TRBV7-2 ASSLFAGQPQH
TRBJ1-1 . TRBV5-6 ASSLPDSNTEAF
TRBJ2-7 . TRBV2 ASSETGLGGEQY
TRBJ1-1 TRBD1 TRBV9 ASSGWGDRVGMNTEAF
TRBJ1-1 TRBD1 TRBV28 ASSPGGRTEAF
TRBJ1-1 . TRBV18 ASSPPNRLGTEAF
TRBJ1-2 . TRBV5-1 ASSSQGSRGYT
TRBJ1-1 TRBD1 TRBV2 ASSVDRGNTEAF
TRBJ2-5 TRBD2 TRBV11-2 ASSLDPFGEGVETQY
TRBJ1-2 TRBD1 TRBV7-3 ASSQGGNGYGYT
TRBJ1-1 TRBD1 TRBV7-9 ASKVEGQGEAF
TRBJ2-5 . TRBV2 ASSVLQETQY
TRBJ2-6 TRBD1 TRBV5-1 ASSRTGDGANVLT
TRBJ2-7 . TRBV5-4 ASSVDSDYEQY
TRBJ2-1 TRBD1 TRBV5-1 ASSFPRGSNNEQF
TRBJ2-1 . TRBV5-3 ARSIPPYNEQF
TRBJ2-7 TRBD2 TRBV7-9 ASRLGSGIHEQY
TRBJ2-5 TRBD2 TRBV30 AWRDQGLAKETQY
TRBJ1-1 TRBD1 TRBV29-1 SVATGGGETEAF
TRBJ1-1 . TRBV27 ASSPRPGLISPEAF
TRBJ1-5 . TRBV6-6 ASSTGRPVQPQH
TRBJ2-3 . TRBV30 AWSPGTSDTQY
TRBJ1-1 TRBD1 TRBV18 ASSPRTGTINTEAF